This TCR beta chain was recorded in a study of beta chain features in type 1 diabetes. Overall study results and limits: TCRB CDR3 length was moderately but significantly reduced in all four CD4+ subsets of Type 1 diabetes patients. Compared to healthy donors, patients appeared to have naive, central memory and Treg TCRB repertoires that were more alike. Still unanswered here is whether HLA type influences TCRB rearrangement.

V was pared by 6 bases and J by 2 bases, with 7 bases between. CDR1 is LGHNA, CDR2 YNFKEQ, per germline. This CDR3 has 13 amino acids. Sequenced material consisted of expressed TCRB transcripts (all of the isolated RNA was reverse transcribed). Generated by immunoSEQ multiplex PCR, the TCRdb table keeps only in-frame clones and is missing some. This sample carries approximately 120,000 clones, 17% of them seen once, and the ten largest clones take approximately 2.5%. CD4+ naive, central memory, regulatory and stem cell-like memory cells were sorted via CD45RO/CCR7/CD25/CD127/CD95/CD27. This clone has at least ten counts. Its antigen is still unknown.

The specimen was central memory CD4+ T cells from blood. The source of this sequence is a man aged 18 to 30 with type 1 diabetes. The V call is TRBV4-2, the J call TRBJ1-4; unclear D gene. DNA of the CDR3: TGTGCCAGCAGTTACGGGACTAATGAAAAACTGTTTTTT. Protein sequence: CASSYGTNEKLFF.